This T cell receptor beta chain was sequenced for a study of cytomegalovirus exposure and HLA in healthy donors. Findings and limits, study-wide: It was confirmed in vitro that three of the CMV-associated chains were specific for CMV antigens. Investigators reported over 150 TCR beta chains as tied to cytomegalovirus. High specificity and sensitivity for cytomegalovirus status were reported for the classifier.

TCRdb's table, derived via immunoSEQ multiplex PCR, lists solely in-frame clones and lacks some. The data contain about 160,000 clones, about 90% of them seen just once; the ten biggest clones take up about 9.4%. V lost 4 bases to trimming and J lost 1 base, with 16 bases between them. The CDR3 sequence is 16 residues long. Germline CDR1 is PRHDT and CDR2 is FYEKMQ (reference sequence). With respect to this clone: Its target is not known.

The donors were in the approximately 120-subject validation cohort, distinct from the approximately 730-subject first cohort. This rearrangement joins TRBV13 to TRBJ1-1; TRBD1 is a possible D gene (6 bases). The material sequenced was PBMCs. The clonotype comes from a woman aged 18 to 35 in good health and CMV-seropositive. The CDR3 nucleotides read TGTGCCAGCAGCTCCACCCGGGGACAAAGGAACACTGAAGCTTTCTTT. This gives the protein CASSSTRGQRNTEAFF.